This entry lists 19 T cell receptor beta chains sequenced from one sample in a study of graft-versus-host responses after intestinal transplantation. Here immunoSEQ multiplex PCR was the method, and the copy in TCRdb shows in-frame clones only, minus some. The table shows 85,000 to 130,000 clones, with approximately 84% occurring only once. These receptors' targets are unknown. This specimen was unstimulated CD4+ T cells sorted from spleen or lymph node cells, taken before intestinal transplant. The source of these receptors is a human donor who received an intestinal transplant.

CDR3: CAITVADTQYF. CDR3 in DNA: TGTGCCATCACCGTCGCAGATACGCAGTATTTT. J is TRBJ2-3 and V is TRBV10-3; D remains unclear. The CDR3 has 11 residues. CDR1 and CDR2 from the germline V gene are ENHRY and SYGVKD. V gave up 7 bases and J gave up 4 bases, with 6 bases separating them.

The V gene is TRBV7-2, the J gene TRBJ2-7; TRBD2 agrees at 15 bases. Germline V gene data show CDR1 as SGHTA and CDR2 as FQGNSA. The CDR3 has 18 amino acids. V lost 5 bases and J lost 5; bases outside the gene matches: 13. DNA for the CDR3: TGTGCCAGCAGCCCGAAACCGGGACTAGCGGGAGGTTGGCACGAGCAGTACTTC. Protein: CASSPKPGLAGGWHEQYF.

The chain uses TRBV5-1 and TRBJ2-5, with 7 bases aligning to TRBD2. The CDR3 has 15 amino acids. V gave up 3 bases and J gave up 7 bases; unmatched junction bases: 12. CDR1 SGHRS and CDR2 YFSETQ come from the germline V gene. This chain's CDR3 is CASSSREAGGGTQYF. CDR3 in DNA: TGCGCCAGCAGCTCGCGGGAAGCTGGGGGGGGGACCCAGTACTTC.

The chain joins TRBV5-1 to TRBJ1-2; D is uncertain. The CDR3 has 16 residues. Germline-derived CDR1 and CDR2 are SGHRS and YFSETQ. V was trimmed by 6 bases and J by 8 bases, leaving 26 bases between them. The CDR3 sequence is CASTAEHDQQRWGYTF. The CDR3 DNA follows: TGCGCCAGCACCGCAGAACATGACCAGCAAAGATGGGGCTACACCTTC.

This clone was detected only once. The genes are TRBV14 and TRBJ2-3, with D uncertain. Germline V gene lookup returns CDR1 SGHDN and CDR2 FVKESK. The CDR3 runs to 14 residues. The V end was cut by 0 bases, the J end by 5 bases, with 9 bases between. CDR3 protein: CASSQDSYRDTQYF. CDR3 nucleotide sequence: TGTGCCAGCAGCCAAGATTCATATCGAGATACGCAGTATTTT. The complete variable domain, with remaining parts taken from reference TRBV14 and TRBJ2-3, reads EAGVTQFPSHSVIEKGQTVTLRCDPISGHDNLYWYRRVMGKEIKFLLHFVKESKQDESGMPNNRFLAERTGGTYSTLKVQPAELEDSGVYFCASSQDSYRDTQYFGPGTRLTVL.

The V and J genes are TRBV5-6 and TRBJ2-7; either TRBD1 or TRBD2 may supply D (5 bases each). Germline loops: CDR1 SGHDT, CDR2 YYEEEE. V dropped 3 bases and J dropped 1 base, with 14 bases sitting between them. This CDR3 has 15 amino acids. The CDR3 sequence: CASSSAGTGSYEQYF. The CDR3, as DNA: TGTGCCAGCAGCTCGGCGGGTACAGGATCCTACGAGCAGTACTTC.

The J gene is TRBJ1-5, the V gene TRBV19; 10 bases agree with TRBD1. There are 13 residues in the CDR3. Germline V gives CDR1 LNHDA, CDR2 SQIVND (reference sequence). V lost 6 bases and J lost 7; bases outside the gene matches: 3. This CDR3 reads CASRVTGGQPQHF. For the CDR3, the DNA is TGTGCCAGTAGGGTGACAGGGGGCCAGCCCCAGCATTTT.

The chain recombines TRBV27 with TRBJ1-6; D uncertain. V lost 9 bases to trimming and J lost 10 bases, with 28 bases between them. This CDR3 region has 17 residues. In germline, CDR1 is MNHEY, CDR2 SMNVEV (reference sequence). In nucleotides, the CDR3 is TGTGCCAGTTCTCCCTCTCTCGGGGAAGCCCTAAGATCACCCCTCCACTTT. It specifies CASSPSLGEALRSPLHF.

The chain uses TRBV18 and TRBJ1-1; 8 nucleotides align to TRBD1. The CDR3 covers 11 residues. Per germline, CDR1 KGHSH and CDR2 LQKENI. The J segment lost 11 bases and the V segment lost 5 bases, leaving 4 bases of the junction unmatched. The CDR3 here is CASSGQGKAFF. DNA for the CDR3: TGTGCCAGCTCAGGACAGGGAAAGGCTTTCTTT.

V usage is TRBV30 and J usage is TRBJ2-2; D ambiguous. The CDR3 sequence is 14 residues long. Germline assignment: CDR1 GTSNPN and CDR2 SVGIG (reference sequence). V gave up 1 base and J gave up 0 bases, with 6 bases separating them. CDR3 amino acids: CAWSGPANTGELFF. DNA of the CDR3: TGTGCCTGGAGTGGTCCCGCGAACACCGGGGAGCTGTTTTTT.

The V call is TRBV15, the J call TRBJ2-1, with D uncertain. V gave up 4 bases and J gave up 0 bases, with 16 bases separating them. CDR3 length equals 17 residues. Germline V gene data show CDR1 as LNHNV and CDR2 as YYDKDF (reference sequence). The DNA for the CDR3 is TGTGCCACCAGCATTTATATCCTCTCGAGCTCCTACAATGAGCAGTTCTTC. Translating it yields CATSIYILSSSYNEQFF.

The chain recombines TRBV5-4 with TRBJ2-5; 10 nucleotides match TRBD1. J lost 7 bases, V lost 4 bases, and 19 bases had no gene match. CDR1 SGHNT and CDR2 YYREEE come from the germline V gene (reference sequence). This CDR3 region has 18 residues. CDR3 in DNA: TGTGCCAGCAGCCAGCCCGAGACAGGGGGCGAGGGCGGTAGGACCCAGTACTTC. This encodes CASSQPETGGEGGRTQYF.

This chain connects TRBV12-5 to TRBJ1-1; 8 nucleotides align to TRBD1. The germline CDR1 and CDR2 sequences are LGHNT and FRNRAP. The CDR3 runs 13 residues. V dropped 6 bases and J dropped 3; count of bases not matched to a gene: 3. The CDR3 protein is CASGLTGDTEAFF. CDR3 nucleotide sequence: TGTGCTAGTGGCCTGACAGGGGACACTGAAGCTTTCTTT.

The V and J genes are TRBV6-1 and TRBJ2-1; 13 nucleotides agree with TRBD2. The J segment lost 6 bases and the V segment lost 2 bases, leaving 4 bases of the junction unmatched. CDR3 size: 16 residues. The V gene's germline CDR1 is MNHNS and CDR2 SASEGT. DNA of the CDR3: TGTGCCAGCAGTGAAAGGACTAGCGGGGGATTCAATGAGCAGTTCTTC. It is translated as CASSERTSGGFNEQFF.

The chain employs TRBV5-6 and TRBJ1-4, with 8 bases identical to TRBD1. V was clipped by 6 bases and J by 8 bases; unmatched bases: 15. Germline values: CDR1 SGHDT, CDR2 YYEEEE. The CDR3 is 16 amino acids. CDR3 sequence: CASTPSPGTGEEKLFF. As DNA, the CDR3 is TGTGCCAGCACCCCGTCACCCGGGACAGGCGAAGAAAAACTGTTTTTT.

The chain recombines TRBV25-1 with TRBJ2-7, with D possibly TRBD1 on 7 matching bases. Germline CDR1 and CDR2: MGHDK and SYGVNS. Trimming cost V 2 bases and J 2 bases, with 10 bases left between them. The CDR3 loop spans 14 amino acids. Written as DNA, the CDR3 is TGTGCCAGCAGTGAAGGGGGGACAGCCTACGAGCAGTACTTC. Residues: CASSEGGTAYEQYF.

CDR3 DNA: TGCGCCAGCAGCAGAGACAGGGGGGGAACTGAAGCTTTCTTT. It translates to CASSRDRGGTEAFF. The rearrangement joins TRBV5-1 to TRBJ1-1; TRBD1 matches at 9 bases. Per germline, CDR1 SGHRS and CDR2 YFSETQ. With V trimmed by 4 bases and J by 5 bases, 6 bases remained unmatched. This CDR3 has 14 amino acids.

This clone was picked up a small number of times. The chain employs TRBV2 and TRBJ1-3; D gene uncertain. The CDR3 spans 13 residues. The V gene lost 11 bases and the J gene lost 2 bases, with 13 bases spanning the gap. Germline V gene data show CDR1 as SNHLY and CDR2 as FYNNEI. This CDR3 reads CACRVYPGNTIYF. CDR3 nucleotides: TGTGCCTGTAGGGTTTATCCTGGAAACACCATATATTTT.

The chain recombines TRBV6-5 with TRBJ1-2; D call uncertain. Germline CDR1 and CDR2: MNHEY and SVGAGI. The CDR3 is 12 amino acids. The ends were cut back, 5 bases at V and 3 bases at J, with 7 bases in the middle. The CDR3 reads CASSAGDYGYTF. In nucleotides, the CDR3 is TGTGCCAGCAGTGCGGGCGACTATGGCTACACCTTC.